The present TCR beta chain was sequenced within a study of post-analysis software for immune sequencing data. Study results and limitations: Elevated frequency relative to controls characterized roughly five TRBV segments in patients, TRBV5-6, TRBV5-1 and TRBV20-1 among them.

The CDR3 consists of 16 residues. Per the germline V gene, CDR1 is MNHNS and CDR2 is SASEGT. Trimming shortened V by 2 bases and J by 1 base, and 13 bases separated the two germline ends. Concerning this clonotype itself: Its antigen is not known.

TCR beta cDNA libraries had unique molecular identifiers. TCRdb used MiXCR to reprocess the PCR reads, holding one entry per CDR3 protein. Of roughly 870,000 distinct CDR3 sequences detected, about 53% appear once; the ten largest clones hold around 4.5%. The chain has TRBV6-1 and TRBJ2-3; D is unresolved. The sample was blood. The sequence was obtained from a girl aged 10 to 17 with multiple sclerosis. CDR3 nucleotides: TGTGCCAGCAGTGAATCAAGGACGTCAGGCACAGATACGCAGTATTTT. Translated: CASSESRTSGTDTQYF.